Presented here are 5 T cell receptor beta chains from one specimen sequenced in a study of vaccination effects on CD4 cells after COVID-19. Sequenced by immunoSEQ multiplex PCR; TCRdb stores in-frame clones only, minus some. The table shows about 74,000 clones, with approximately 71% occurring only once. CD4+ T cells were isolated after about nine days of culture. These TCRs' antigens remain unknown. Sample: CD4+ T cells from PBMCs cultured without peptide, taken before COVID-19 vaccination. All receptors come from a human donor who received a COVID-19 vaccine.

This clone was detected once. This chain uses TRBV24-1 with TRBJ2-2; TRBD1 matches at 8 bases. The CDR3 totals 16 residues. Germline V CDR1 and CDR2: KGHDR, SFDVKD. After removal of 1 base from V and 7 bases from J, the junction contained 7 bases not matched to a gene. The CDR3 loop is CATSDFPRQGNGELFF. The CDR3 bases are TGTGCCACCAGTGATTTCCCACGACAGGGGAACGGGGAGCTGTTTTTT.

The chain links TRBV7-3 to TRBJ2-2; 7 bases line up with TRBD2. Germline CDR1 and CDR2: SGHTA and FQGTGA. V gave up 1 base and J gave up 0 bases; unmatched junction bases: 2. This CDR3 is 16 amino acids long. The CDR3 is CASSLMGGSNTGELFF. As DNA, the CDR3 is TGTGCCAGCAGCTTAATGGGGGGGTCGAACACCGGGGAGCTGTTTTTT.

This clone was seen only once. This sequence joins TRBV7-3 and TRBJ2-2; 13 bases match TRBD2. Trimming removed 4 bases from V and 0 bases from J; junction bases left unmatched: 5. Germline loops: CDR1 SGHTA, CDR2 FQGTGA. The CDR3 runs to 18 residues. In DNA form, the CDR3 reads TGTGCCAGCAGCTCATGGACTAGCGGGGGATCGAACACCGGGGAGCTGTTTTTT. Translated, it gives CASSSWTSGGSNTGELFF.

This sequence joins TRBV11-3 and TRBJ2-7, with 13 positions matching TRBD2. V lost 4 bases, J lost 2 bases, and 2 bases stayed unmatched. The CDR3 is 15 amino acids. Germline-derived CDR1 and CDR2 are SGHNT and YENEEA. The CDR3 here is CASSSGTSGAYEQYV. The CDR3 nucleotides read TGTGCCAGCAGCTCCGGGACTAGCGGGGCCTACGAGCAGTACGTC.

This rearrangement joins TRBV28 to TRBJ1-6; TRBD1 agrees at 10 bases. CDR1 MDHEN and CDR2 SYDVKM come from the germline V gene. Trimming cost V 5 bases and J 14 bases; bases outside gene matches: 9. CDR3 length: 14 residues. Here the CDR3 DNA reads TGTGCCAGCAGTCCTCGACAGGGGGCGGGGGCCCTCCACTTT. Translation: CASSPRQGAGALHF. Drawing the rest from reference TRBV28 and TRBJ1-6, the complete variable domain is DVKVTQSSRYLVKRTGEKVFLECVQDMDHENMFWYRQDPGLGLRLIYFSYDVKMKEKGDIPEGYSVSREKKERFSLILESASTNQTSMYLCASSPRQGAGALHFGNGTRLTVT.